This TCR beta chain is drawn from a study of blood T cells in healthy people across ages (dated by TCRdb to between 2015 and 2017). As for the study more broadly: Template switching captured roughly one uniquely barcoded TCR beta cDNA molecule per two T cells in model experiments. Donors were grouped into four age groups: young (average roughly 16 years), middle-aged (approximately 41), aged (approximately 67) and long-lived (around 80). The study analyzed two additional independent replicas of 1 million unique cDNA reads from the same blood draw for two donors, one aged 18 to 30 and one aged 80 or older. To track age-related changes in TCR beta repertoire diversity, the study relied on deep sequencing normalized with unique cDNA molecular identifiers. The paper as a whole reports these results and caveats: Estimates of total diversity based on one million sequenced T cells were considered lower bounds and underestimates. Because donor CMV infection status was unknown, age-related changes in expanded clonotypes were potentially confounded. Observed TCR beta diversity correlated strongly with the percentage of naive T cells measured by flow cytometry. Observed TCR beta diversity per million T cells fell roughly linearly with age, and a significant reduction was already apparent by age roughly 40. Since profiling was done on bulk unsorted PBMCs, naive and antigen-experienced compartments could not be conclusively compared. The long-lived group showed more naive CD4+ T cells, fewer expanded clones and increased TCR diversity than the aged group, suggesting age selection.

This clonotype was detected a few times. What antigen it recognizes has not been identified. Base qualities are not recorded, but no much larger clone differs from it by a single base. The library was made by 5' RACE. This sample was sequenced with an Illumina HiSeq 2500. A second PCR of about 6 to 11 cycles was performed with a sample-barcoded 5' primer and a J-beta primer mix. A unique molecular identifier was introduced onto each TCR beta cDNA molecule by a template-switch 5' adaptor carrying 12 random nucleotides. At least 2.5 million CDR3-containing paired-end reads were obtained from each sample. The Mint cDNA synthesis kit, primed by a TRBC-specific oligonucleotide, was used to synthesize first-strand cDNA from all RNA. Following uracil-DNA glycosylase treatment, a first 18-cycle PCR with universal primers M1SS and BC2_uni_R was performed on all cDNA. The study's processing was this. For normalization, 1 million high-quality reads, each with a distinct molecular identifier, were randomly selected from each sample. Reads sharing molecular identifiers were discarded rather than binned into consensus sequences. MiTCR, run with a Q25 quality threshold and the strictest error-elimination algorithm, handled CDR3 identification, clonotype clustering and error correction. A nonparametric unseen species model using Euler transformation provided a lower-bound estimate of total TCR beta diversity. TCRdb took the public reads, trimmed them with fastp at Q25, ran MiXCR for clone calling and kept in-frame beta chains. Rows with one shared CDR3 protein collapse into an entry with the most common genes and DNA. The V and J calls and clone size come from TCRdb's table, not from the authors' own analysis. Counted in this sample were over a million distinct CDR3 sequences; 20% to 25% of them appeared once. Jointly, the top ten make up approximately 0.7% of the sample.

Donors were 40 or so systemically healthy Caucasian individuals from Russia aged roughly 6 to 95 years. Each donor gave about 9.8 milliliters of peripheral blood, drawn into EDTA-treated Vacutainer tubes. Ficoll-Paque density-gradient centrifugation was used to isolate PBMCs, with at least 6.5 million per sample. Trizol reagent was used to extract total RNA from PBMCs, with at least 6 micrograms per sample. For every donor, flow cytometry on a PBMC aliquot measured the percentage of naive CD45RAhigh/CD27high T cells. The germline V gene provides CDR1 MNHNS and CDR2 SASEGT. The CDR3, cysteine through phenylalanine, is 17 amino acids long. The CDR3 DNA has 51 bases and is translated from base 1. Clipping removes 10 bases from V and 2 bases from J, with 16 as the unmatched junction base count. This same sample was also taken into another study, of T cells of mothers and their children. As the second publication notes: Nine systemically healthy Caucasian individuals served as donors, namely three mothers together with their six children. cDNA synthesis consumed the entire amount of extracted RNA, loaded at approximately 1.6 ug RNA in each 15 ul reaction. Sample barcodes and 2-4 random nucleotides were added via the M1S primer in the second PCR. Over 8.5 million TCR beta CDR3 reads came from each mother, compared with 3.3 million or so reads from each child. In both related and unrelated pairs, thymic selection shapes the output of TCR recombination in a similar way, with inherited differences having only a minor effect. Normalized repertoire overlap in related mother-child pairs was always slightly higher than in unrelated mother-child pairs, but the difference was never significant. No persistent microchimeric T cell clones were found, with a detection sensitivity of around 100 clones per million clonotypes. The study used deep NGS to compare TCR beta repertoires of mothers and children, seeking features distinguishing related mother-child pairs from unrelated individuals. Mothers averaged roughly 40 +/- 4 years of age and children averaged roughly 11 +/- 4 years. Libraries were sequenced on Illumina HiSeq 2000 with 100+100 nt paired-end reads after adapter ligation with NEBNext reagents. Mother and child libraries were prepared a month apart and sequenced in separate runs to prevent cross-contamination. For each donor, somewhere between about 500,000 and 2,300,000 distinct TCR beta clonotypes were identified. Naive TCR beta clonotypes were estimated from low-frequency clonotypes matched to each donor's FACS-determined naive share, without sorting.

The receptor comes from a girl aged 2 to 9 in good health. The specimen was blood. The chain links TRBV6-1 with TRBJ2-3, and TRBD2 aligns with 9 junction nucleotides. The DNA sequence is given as TGTGCCACGGTGATGAATCCGGGACTAGCTCCCACAGATACGCAGTATTTT. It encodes CATVMNPGLAPTDTQYF.